Below, 6 T cell receptor beta chains from the same sample are listed, as sequenced in a study of shared clonotypes between healthy human individuals. Profiled with immunoSEQ multiplex PCR; TCRdb holds only in-frame clones, not every one. The sample has 2 million to 2.5 million clones, roughly 92% seen once. Sequenced input: naive CD4+ T cells from PBMCs. Documented subset: CD45RA+ positively selected. All receptors come from a man between 18 and 35 years old in good health. Some clones in this sample may be carry-over from other donors' samples.

The chain links TRBV30 to TRBJ2-2; no clear D. Between the trimmed V and J ends, which lost 1 base and 3 bases, there was a span of 18 bases. Germline V gene lookup returns CDR1 GTSNPN and CDR2 SVGIG (reference sequence). The CDR3 contains 17 residues. The CDR3 reads CAWSAQRLRAYTGELFF. For the CDR3, the DNA is TGTGCCTGGAGTGCTCAGCGACTTAGGGCTTACACCGGGGAGCTGTTTTTT.

This clone has a handful of counts. The chain joins TRBV28 to TRBJ1-4; TRBD1 matches at 9 bases. V lost 5 bases, J lost 7 bases, and 11 bases stayed unmatched. Germline assignment: CDR1 MDHEN and CDR2 SYDVKM. The CDR3 spans 16 residues. CDR3 residues: CASSPRIGTGSEKLFF. The CDR3 DNA is TGTGCCAGCAGTCCAAGAATCGGGACAGGGAGTGAAAAACTGTTTTTT.

The chain links TRBV4-3 to TRBJ1-2; 9 nucleotides match TRBD1. This CDR3 comprises 18 residues. Per germline, CDR1 LGHNA and CDR2 YSLEER. Trimming at V came to 3 bases and at J to 7 bases, leaving 18 bases not matched to a gene. Here the CDR3 DNA reads TGCGCCAGCAGCCAGGAGGCTAGTACTCGACAGGGGGGCAGTGGCTACACCTTC. It encodes CASSQEASTRQGGSGYTF.

The gene calls are TRBV29-1 and TRBJ1-1; no definite D call. The V end was cut by 5 bases, the J end by 0 bases, with 13 bases between. CDR3 length equals 14 residues. Looked up from germline, CDR1 is SQVTM and CDR2 is ANQGSEA. CDR3 coding DNA: TGCAGCGTTCATTGGCCGGCTTTGAACACTGAAGCTTTCTTT. This codes for CSVHWPALNTEAFF.

The chain recombines TRBV11-2 with TRBJ2-1; D ambiguous. Per the germline V gene, CDR1 is SGHAT and CDR2 is FQNNGV. This CDR3 contains 14 residues. Trimming stripped 0 bases from V and 6 bases from J, with 9 bases between. This CDR3 is CASSLDGLPNEQFF. In nucleotides, the CDR3 is TGTGCCAGCAGCTTAGATGGCCTTCCCAATGAGCAGTTCTTC.

Of note for this clone: The identical CDR3 is also encoded by other nucleotide sequences in the sample. The V call is TRBV7-2, the J call TRBJ2-1, with 9 bases fitting TRBD2. CDR1 is SGHTA, CDR2 FQGNSA, per germline. The V gene end was trimmed by 5 bases and the J gene end by 6 bases; junction bases not matched to a gene: 8. This CDR3 is built from 15 residues. The CDR3 protein is CASSLLAGVSNEQFF. In DNA form, the CDR3 reads TGTGCCAGCAGCCTTTTAGCGGGAGTAAGCAATGAGCAGTTCTTC.